Detailed here is one TCR beta chain. The data derive from a study of blood T cell repertoires in COVID-19. Study as a whole: The samples span acute and convalescent COVID-19 from the United States, Italy and Spain. In each case, the material was cDNA or gDNA derived from T cells, B-cell-depleted T cells, or PBMCs.

The CDR3 contains 12 residues. V was trimmed by 6 bases and J by 0 bases, leaving 3 bases between them. The repertoire was sequenced with immunoSEQ multiplex PCR; TCRdb's copy has only in-frame clones and lacks some. Of over 400,000 clones in the sample, roughly nine tenths are singletons; the top ten hold about 8%. V usage is TRBV12-3 or TRBV12-4 and J usage is TRBJ1-3; D unresolved. The TCR sequence derives from a woman aged 50 to 65 with COVID-19, enrolled during active disease. The sample consisted of peripheral blood. The CDR3 reads CASSLSGNTIYF. DNA for the CDR3: TGTGCCAGCAGCCTCTCTGGAAACACCATATATTTT.